The text below deals with one T cell receptor beta chain. No antigen is known for it. The input lacks base qualities; no much larger clone sits a single base away. Donors were healthy HIV-negative adults with no recently reported acute infections or vaccinations. Every donor was a Caucasian adult living in Nashville, Tennessee, USA. CD4+ T cells were enriched by magnetic negative selection; naive cells were then positively selected on CD45RA, and the negative fraction formed the memory subset. After blood collection by leukapheresis, PBMCs were isolated using Ficoll-Histopaque density gradient centrifugation and then cryopreserved in the vapor phase of liquid nitrogen. Purity and quantity of every magnetically sorted T cell population were checked by analytical flow cytometry. From each sorted fraction, genomic DNA was isolated and quantified by UV absorbance on a Nanodrop 2000c. Using the deep immunoSEQ assay, multiplex PCR amplified TCR CDR3 regions from genomic DNA. Genomic DNA extracted from each cell subset was distributed evenly over all wells of several immunoSEQ 96-well plates, and each plate served as one replicate. For sorted subsets, roughly 200 ng genomic DNA, equal to approximately 30,000 T cell genomes, was loaded into each replicate PCR. The purified libraries were quantified using a Qubit 3.0 fluorometer, sized with a Bioanalyzer 2100, and then quantified again using the KAPA Library Quantification kit. Every immunoSEQ 96-well plate was sequenced on a separate single-read 150-cycle Illumina NextSeq 550 flow cell. The authors processed their data as follows. Because the immunoSEQ output held only junctional sequences and lacked quality scores, the filtering could not match the filtering applied to full-length reads. Sequences were annotated with PyIR, a Python wrapper for IgBLAST v1.9, using IMGT germline references to assign V/J genes and CDR3. Any read was removed if the V/J assignment was weak (E-value above 1e-6), the CDR3 was missing, or the read contained stop codons, out-of-frame junctions, or ambiguous translated residues. A V3J clonotype was defined by an identical inferred V gene, J gene, and CDR3 amino acid sequence. Percentage overlap between repertoires was computed as shared unique clonotypes divided by the size of the smaller repertoire. Repertoire richness was assessed with RTK rarefaction, the Chao1 estimator, and Recon v2.1 estimates of unobserved clonotypes. For all TCRbeta clonotypes obtained by the gDNA method from several donors, generation probabilities were computed with OLGA. The table was pulled from immuneACCESS by TCRdb, which kept in-frame rearrangements only. Such tables lose some clones; where checked, under half of the loss comes from unresolved V genes, and the rest has no known cause. V, J and clone size are those of that table, while D and trimming were read from the DNA. This sample comprises about 1 million clones, approximately 78% of them detected only once. The ten most abundant clones make up approximately 0.52% of the sample.

This sample was included in a study of shared clonotypes between healthy human individuals (dated by TCRdb to about 2020). The study in broad terms: The cohort comprised a couple of women and a few men aged 18 to 49 years. For each donor, CD4 naive and CD4 memory were each run on three plates, CD8 naive on two plates, and CD8 memory on one plate. To estimate repertoire size and how much clonotypes are shared between individuals, the study performed deep sequencing of blood TCR repertoires from roughly five healthy adults. Different laboratories and diverse techniques were used to prepare libraries and sequence TCR repertoires, to increase sequencing depth and limit assay-specific biases. Leukapheresis yielded between about 0.85 and 9 billion PBMCs per donor.

Here is what the overall study found, with its caveats: About 5% of naive CD4, 3.5% of naive CD8, 2% to 2.5% of memory CD4, and approximately 0.4% of memory CD8 clonotypes were shared across several donors. Pairwise subsampling led to the expectation that sequencing depth would affect the degree of clonotype sharing among donors. Higher generation probabilities were observed for clonotypes shared by all four sorted-subset donors than for non-shared clonotypes. Sampling was restricted to blood, and TCR repertoires in tissues likely differ from the TCR repertoires found in blood. Because the study included only a small number of donors, the genetic and exposure-history diversity represented was limited. Rarefaction of sorted-subset datasets indicated incomplete sequencing despite the large sequencing depth. Estimated clonotype richness was generally larger for naive than for memory subsets.

Spanning cysteine to phenylalanine, the CDR3 consists of 15 amino acids. Left in the record is the CDR3 DNA by itself, 45 bases read in frame from the first base. For CDR1 and CDR2, the germline V gene lists MDHEN and SYDVKM. V drops 5 bases and J drops 4 bases, leaving 14 bases in between. The rearranged segments are TRBV28 and TRBJ1-4; TRBD1 could be the D gene, as 5 bases match. The TCR comes from a man younger than 35 in good health. Some clones in this sample may be carry-over from other donors' samples. The specimen sequenced was memory CD4+ T cells from PBMCs. What the cell subset or site label conveys for this sample: CD45RA-negative fraction. CDR3 region: CASSPTGGINEKLFF. The nucleotides are TGTGCCAGCAGTCCCACAGGAGGGATTAATGAAAAACTGTTTTTT.